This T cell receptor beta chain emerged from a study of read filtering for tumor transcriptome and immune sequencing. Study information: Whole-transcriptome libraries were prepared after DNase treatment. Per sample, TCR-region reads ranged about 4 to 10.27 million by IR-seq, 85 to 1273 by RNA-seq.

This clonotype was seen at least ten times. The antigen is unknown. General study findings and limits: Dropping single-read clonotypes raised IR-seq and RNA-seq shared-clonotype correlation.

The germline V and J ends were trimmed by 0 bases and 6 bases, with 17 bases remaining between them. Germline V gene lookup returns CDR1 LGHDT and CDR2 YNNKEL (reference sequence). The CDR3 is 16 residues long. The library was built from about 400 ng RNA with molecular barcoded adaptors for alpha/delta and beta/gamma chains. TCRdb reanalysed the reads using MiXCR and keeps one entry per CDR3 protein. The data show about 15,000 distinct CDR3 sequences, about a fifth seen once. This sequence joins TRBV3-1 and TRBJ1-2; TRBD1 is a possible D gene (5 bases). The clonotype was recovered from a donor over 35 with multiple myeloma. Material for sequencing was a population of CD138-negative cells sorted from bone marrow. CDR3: CASSQERTTLFDGYTF. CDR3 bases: TGTGCCAGCAGCCAAGAACGGACAACTCTTTTTGATGGCTACACCTTC.